The sequence of this TCR beta chain was determined in a study of blood T cells in healthy people across ages. With a J-beta primer mix and a sample-barcoded 5' primer, a second PCR ran about 7 to 11 cycles. Tagging of each cDNA molecule was performed by a template-switch adaptor with 12 random nucleotides. Researchers report that each sample yielded at least 3 million CDR3-containing paired-end reads. Each CDR3 protein is one row after TCRdb ran MiXCR on the 5' RACE reads. This sample has 1.4 million or so distinct CDR3 sequences, with around 40% found just once. This clonotype was recorded once. Germline V CDR1 and CDR2: ENHRY, SYGVKD. CDR3 length: 14 amino acids. Trimming removed 6 bases from V and 8 bases from J, with 19 bases in between.

The rearrangement links TRBV10-3 to TRBJ1-2, with D maybe TRBD1 (5 bases). The sequencing sample was made of blood. This TCR derives from a woman younger than 35 in good health. The CDR3 sequence: CAISPAGTGRGYTF. CDR3 DNA: TGTGCCATCAGCCCAGCAGGGACCGGTCGGGGCTACACCTTC.